The clone carrying this T cell receptor (beta chain) turned up a few times. V gave up 2 bases and J gave up 3 bases, with 12 bases separating them. CDR1 and CDR2 (germline): SGHKS, YYEKEE (reference sequence). This CDR3 has 15 amino acids. One entry per CDR3 protein results from TCRdb running MiXCR on the 5' RACE reads. The top ten clones hold just over 8% of a sample with roughly 610,000 distinct CDR3 sequences, 17% of them seen once. This entry belongs to a study of T-cell memory formation after mild COVID-19. Sequencing used PBMCs or a T cell subset sorted from them (not recorded which). The origin of this receptor is an adult woman who had mild COVID-19 (a few samples of this study predate the infection). Cell type and time point are not known. The chain joins TRBV5-5 to TRBJ1-5, with no clear D. The CDR3 loop reads CASSFRPDFNQPQHF. Here the CDR3 DNA reads TGTGCCAGCAGCTTTCGGCCGGACTTCAATCAGCCCCAGCATTTT. The whole variable domain, filled in from reference TRBV5-5 and TRBJ1-5, reads DAGVTQSPTHLIKTRGQQVTLRCSPISGHKSVSWYQQVLGQGPQFIFQYYEKEERGRGNFPDRFSARQFPNYSSELNVNALLLGDSALYLCASSFRPDFNQPQHFGDGTRLSIL.